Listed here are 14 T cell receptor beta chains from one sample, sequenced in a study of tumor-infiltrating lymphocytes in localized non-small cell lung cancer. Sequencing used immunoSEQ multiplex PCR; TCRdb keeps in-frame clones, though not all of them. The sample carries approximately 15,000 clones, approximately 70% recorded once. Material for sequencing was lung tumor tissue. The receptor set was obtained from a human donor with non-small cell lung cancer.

CDR3: CASSLVRLGGYTF. Written as DNA, the CDR3 is TGTGCCAGCAGCTTAGTCAGGCTGGGCGGCTACACCTTC. V is TRBV7-9 and J is TRBJ1-2; D not resolved. The germline CDR1 and CDR2 sequences are SEHNR and FQNEAQ (reference sequence). The germline V and J ends were trimmed by 1 base and 8 bases, with 11 bases remaining between them. This CDR3 has 13 amino acids.

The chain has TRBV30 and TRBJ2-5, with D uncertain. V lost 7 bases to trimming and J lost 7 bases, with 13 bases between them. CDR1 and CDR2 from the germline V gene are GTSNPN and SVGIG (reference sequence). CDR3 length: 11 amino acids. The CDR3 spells CAFTGDRTQYF. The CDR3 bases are TGTGCCTTCACTGGGGATAGGACCCAGTACTTC.

As DNA, the CDR3 is TGTGCCTGGAGGGACAGGGTGAGGGGCACAGATACGCAGTATTTT. Translation gives CAWRDRVRGTDTQYF. V and J are TRBV30 and TRBJ2-3; 8 bases agree with TRBD1. The ends lost 3 bases at V and 1 base at J; junction bases unmatched: 6. CDR1 GTSNPN and CDR2 SVGIG come from the germline V gene (reference sequence). The CDR3 contains 15 residues.

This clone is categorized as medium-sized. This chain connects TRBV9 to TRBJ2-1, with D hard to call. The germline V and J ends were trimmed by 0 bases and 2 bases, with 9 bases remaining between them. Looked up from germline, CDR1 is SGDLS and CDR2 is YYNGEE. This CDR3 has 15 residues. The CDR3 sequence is CASSVAGPPYNEQFF. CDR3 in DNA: TGTGCCAGCAGCGTAGCCGGACCGCCCTACAATGAGCAGTTCTTC.

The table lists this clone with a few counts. The CDR3 coding sequence is TGTGCCAGCAGCCCAGCTCTAGCGGGAGGGGAAGGAAAGCAGTACTTC. It specifies CASSPALAGGEGKQYF. V usage is TRBV28 and J usage is TRBJ2-7; 12 bases fit TRBD2. The germline gives CDR1 MDHEN, CDR2 SYDVKM. The CDR3 extends over 16 amino acids. The ends lost 6 bases at V and 8 bases at J; junction bases unmatched: 14.

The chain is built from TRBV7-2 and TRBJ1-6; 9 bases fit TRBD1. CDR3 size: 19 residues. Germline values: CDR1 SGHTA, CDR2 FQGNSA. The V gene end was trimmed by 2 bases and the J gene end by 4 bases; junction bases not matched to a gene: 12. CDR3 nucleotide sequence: TGTGCCAGCAGCTTAAAAGGGGGCACAGGGGGCCGTTATAATTCACCCCTCCACTTT. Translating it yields CASSLKGGTGGRYNSPLHF.

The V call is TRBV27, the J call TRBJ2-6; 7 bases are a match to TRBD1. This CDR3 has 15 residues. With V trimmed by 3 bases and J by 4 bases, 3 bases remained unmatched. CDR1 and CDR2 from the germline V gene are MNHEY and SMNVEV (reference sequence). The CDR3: CASSFTGVGANVLTF. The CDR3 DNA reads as TGTGCCAGCAGTTTTACAGGGGTAGGGGCCAACGTCCTGACTTTC. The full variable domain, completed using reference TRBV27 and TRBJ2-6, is EAQVTQNPRYLITVTGKKLTVTCSQNMNHEYMSWYRQDPGLGLRQIYYSMNVEVTDKGDVPEGYKVSRKEKRNFPLILESPSPNQTSLYFCASSFTGVGANVLTFGAGSRLTVL.

For the CDR3, the DNA is TGTGCCAGCAGTATTTGGACGGCTTTCGATGAGCAGTTCTTC. Encoded protein: CASSIWTAFDEQFF. This chain links TRBV27 with TRBJ2-1; D ambiguous. The CDR3 has 14 residues. The V and J ends lost 5 bases and 8 bases respectively, with 16 bases between them. Germline V lookup: CDR1 MNHEY, CDR2 SMNVEV (reference sequence).

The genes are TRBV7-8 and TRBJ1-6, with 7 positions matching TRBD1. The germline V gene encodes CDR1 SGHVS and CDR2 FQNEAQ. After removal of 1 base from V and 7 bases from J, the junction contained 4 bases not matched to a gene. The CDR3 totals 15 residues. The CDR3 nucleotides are TGTGCCAGCAGCTTAGATGGGACAGAGAATTCACCCCTCCACTTT. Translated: CASSLDGTENSPLHF. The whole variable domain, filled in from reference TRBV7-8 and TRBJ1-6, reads GAGVSQSPRYKVAKRGQDVALRCDPISGHVSLFWYQQALGQGPEFLTYFQNEAQLDKSGLPSDRFFAERPEGSVSTLKIQRTQQEDSAVYLCASSLDGTENSPLHFGNGTRLTVT.

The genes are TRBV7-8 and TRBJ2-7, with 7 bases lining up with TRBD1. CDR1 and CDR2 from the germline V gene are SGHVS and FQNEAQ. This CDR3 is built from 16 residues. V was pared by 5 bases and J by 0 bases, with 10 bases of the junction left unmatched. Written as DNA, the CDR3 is TGTGCCAGCAGCCCCTACACAGGGGTGAGCTCCTACGAGCAGTACTTC. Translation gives CASSPYTGVSSYEQYF. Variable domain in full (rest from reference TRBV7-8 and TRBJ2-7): GAGVSQSPRYKVAKRGQDVALRCDPISGHVSLFWYQQALGQGPEFLTYFQNEAQLDKSGLPSDRFFAERPEGSVSTLKIQRTQQEDSAVYLCASSPYTGVSSYEQYFGPGTRLTVT.

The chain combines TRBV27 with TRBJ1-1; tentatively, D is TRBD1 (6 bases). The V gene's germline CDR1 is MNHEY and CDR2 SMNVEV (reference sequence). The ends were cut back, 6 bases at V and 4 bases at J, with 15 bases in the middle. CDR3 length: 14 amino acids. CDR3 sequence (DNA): TGTGCCAGCAGAGCTACAGGGTTGGTCACTGAAGCTTTCTTT. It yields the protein CASRATGLVTEAFF.

The CDR3 DNA sequence: TGTGCCAGCAGTGTAACTCCCGGGACCGTGAACACTGAAGCTTTCTTT. This gives the protein CASSVTPGTVNTEAFF. The rearrangement uses TRBV6-1 and TRBJ1-1, with a tentative D call TRBD1 (5 bases). V was trimmed by 4 bases and J by 0 bases, leaving 15 bases between them. Looked up from germline, CDR1 is MNHNS and CDR2 is SASEGT. The CDR3 spans 16 residues.

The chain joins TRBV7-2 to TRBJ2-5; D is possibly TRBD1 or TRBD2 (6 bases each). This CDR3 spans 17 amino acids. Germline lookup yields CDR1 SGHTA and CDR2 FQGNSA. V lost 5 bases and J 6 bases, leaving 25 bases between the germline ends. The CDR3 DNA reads TGTGCCAGCAGCCGCTCGAGCTCGGGGGCAGCAGTACAGACCCAGTACTTC. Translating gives CASSRSSSGAAVQTQYF.

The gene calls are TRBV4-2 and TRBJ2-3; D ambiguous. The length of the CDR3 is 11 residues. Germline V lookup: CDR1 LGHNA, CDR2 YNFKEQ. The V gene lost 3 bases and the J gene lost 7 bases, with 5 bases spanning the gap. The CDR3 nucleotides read TGTGCCAGCAGCCAGGGCCATACGCAGTATTTT. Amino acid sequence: CASSQGHTQYF.